This TCR beta chain was sequenced for a study of shared clonotypes between healthy human individuals. As to this clone: Its specificity is unknown.

General study results and limits: Sampling covered blood only; tissue repertoires likely differ. Relative to clonotypes present in all four donors, those not shared had lower generation probabilities.

Original analysis: Filtering differed, since immunoSEQ gave only junction sequences and no quality scores. The repertoire was sequenced with immunoSEQ multiplex PCR; TCRdb's copy has only in-frame clones and lacks some. V, J and clone size are those of that table, while D and trimming were read from the DNA. The data show roughly 2.1 million clones, 85% to 95% seen once. Only CD45RO-negative cells positively selected for CCR7 counted as naive CD8 cells, so terminally differentiated effector memory CD45RA+ cells were excluded. Those who donated, Caucasian adults without exception, all lived in Nashville, Tennessee. The TCR originated in a young man in good health. Some clones in this sample may be carry-over from other donors' samples. The source material was naive CD8+ T cells from PBMCs.

The CDR3 region has the DNA TGTGCCAGCAGCTCATCGGGAGGAACCTCCTACGAGCAGTACTTC. It codes for CASSSSGGTSYEQYF. The rearrangement links TRBV11-2 to TRBJ2-7, with TRBD2 identical over 7 bases. Germline V gives CDR1 SGHAT, CDR2 FQNNGV. The junction had 6 bases not matched to a gene; V was cut back by 4 bases and J by 0 bases. The CDR3 has 15 residues.